What follows is one T cell receptor (beta chain) and its context. Its antigen remains unidentified. Base qualities are missing; no much larger clone stands one base away. These data are taken from a study of response to subunit inactivated influenza vaccine listed by TCRdb under 2018. The study in broad terms: Deep quantitative profiling of the T cell receptor repertoire was used in the study to follow responses to a trivalent subunit inactivated influenza vaccine.

Library construction relied on RT-PCR. Sequencing relied on an Illumina HiSeq 2500. The public reads were run again by TCRdb, first through fastp at Q25 and then through MiXCR, and only productive beta chains were kept. Entries that share a CDR3 protein sequence are merged under the most common genes and DNA. The sample table holds approximately 700,000 distinct CDR3 sequences, of which about 15% were seen once. In total, the top ten clones hold roughly 11% of the sample. Findings and caveats that apply to the study as a whole: It was suggested by the authors that each seasonal influenza vaccination may recruit only a limited number of new T cells.

The clonotype was recovered from a man aged 50-59 years who received an inactivated influenza vaccine. Donor details come from another sample of the same person, matched by shared clones. This material consisted of PBMCs from blood, taken roughly 12 days after vaccination.

The DNA reads as follows: TGCGCCAGCAGCACGGGACTAGCGGGGCCCGGGGAGCTGTTTTTT. Its translation is CASSTGLAGPGELFF. The rearranged segments are TRBV5-1 and TRBJ2-2, with 13 bases aligning to TRBD2. CDR1 and CDR2, looked up from the germline V gene, are SGHRS and YFSETQ. Its CDR3 holds 15 amino acids, cysteine through phenylalanine. The entry retains the CDR3 DNA only, 45 bases that are in frame from base 1. V loses 4 bases at its end and J loses 6 bases; junction bases beyond the gene matches: 3.